Shown below are 13 T cell receptor beta chains from a single sample sequenced in a study of early T cells in non-severe SARS-CoV-2 infection (dated by TCRdb to about 2021). Libraries were constructed by 5' RACE. Sequenced on a NextSeq 500. In-frame beta chains were kept once TCRdb had trimmed the public reads at Q25 with fastp and called clones with MiXCR. Rows matching on CDR3 protein sequence are summarized as one entry with the most common DNA and genes. Recorded for this sample are about 110,000 distinct CDR3 sequences; around 12% of them occurred a single time. The ten largest clones represent 3% to 4.5% of the sample. Sample: whole blood, taken at baseline. Receptors originate from an adult who was a healthcare worker with PCR-confirmed SARS-CoV-2 infection or an uninfected control (not recorded which).

V and J are TRBV3-1 and TRBJ1-6; D perhaps matches TRBD1 (6 bases). The CDR3 totals 17 residues. Deletions cut 5 bases from V and 7 bases from J, with 21 bases between. Germline-derived CDR1 and CDR2 are LGHDT and YNNKEL (reference sequence). The CDR3 nucleotides read TGTGCCAGCAGCGCTCGAAGGGGGGTGTCGCAGAATTCACCCCTCCACTTT. It codes for CASSARRGVSQNSPLHF.

CDR3 residues: CASSTGSHNEQFF. CDR3 DNA: TGTGCCAGCAGTACCGGGAGTCACAATGAGCAGTTCTTC. The chain employs TRBV7-3 and TRBJ2-1; tentatively, D is TRBD2 (6 bases). From germline, CDR1 is SGHTA and CDR2 FQGTGA. The CDR3 covers 13 residues. V lost 6 bases, J lost 5 bases, and 11 bases lay in between.

This clonotype was counted at least ten times. The chain combines TRBV7-3 with TRBJ2-1; 9 nucleotides line up with TRBD2. J was trimmed by 5 bases and V by 5 bases; bases with no gene match: 7. Germline lookup yields CDR1 SGHTA and CDR2 FQGTGA. The CDR3 totals 15 residues. The CDR3 loop reads CASSHSSGADNEQFF. In DNA form, the CDR3 reads TGTGCCAGCAGCCACTCTAGCGGGGCCGACAATGAGCAGTTCTTC. Complete variable domain (other parts from reference TRBV7-3 and TRBJ2-1): GAGVSQTPSNKVTEKGKYVELRCDPISGHTALYWYRQSLGQGPEFLIYFQGTGAADDSGLPNDRFFAVRPEGSVSTLKIQRTERGDSAVYLCASSHSSGADNEQFFGPGTRLTVL.

This clonotype was observed a few times. V and J are TRBV6-1 and TRBJ2-3; the D is unclear. The CDR3 runs to 16 residues. Germline V gene sequence: CDR1 MNHNS, CDR2 SASEGT. Trimming pared 2 bases from V and 0 bases from J, leaving 12 bases between. In DNA form, the CDR3 reads TGTGCCAGCAGTGAACAGTTGACTTCTAGCACAGATACGCAGTATTTT. Translating gives CASSEQLTSSTDTQYF.

The V call is TRBV15, the J call TRBJ2-1; no reliable D call. Looked up from germline, CDR1 is LNHNV and CDR2 is YYDKDF (reference sequence). The CDR3 runs 11 residues. Trimming took off 5 bases at V and 3 bases at J, with 2 bases between the two ends. DNA of the CDR3: TGTGCCACCAGCGGCTACAATGAGCAGTTCTTC. Protein sequence: CATSGYNEQFF.

This clonotype was observed a handful of times. The chain employs TRBV14 and TRBJ2-1, with 11 nucleotides matching TRBD1. The germline CDR1 and CDR2 sequences are SGHDN and FVKESK. The CDR3 has 17 residues. The trim removed 4 bases at V and 7 bases at J, leaving 12 bases unmatched. The CDR3 is CASSPKDRGLNRNEQFF. The CDR3, as DNA: TGTGCCAGCAGCCCGAAGGACAGGGGGCTAAATCGTAATGAGCAGTTCTTC.

This clonotype was seen a few times. This chain connects TRBV28 to TRBJ1-4, with 10 bases identical to TRBD1. This CDR3 spans 14 amino acids. Germline V gene sequence: CDR1 MDHEN, CDR2 SYDVKM. The J segment lost 8 bases and the V segment lost 4 bases, leaving 4 bases of the junction unmatched. The CDR3 reads CASSYGTGVEKLFF. DNA of the CDR3: TGTGCCAGCAGTTACGGGACAGGGGTGGAAAAACTGTTTTTT.

The rearrangement uses TRBV2 and TRBJ2-1; a weak D match, TRBD1 (6 bases). This CDR3 is built from 17 residues. CDR1 is SNHLY and CDR2 is FYNNEI in the germline V gene. The V end lost 8 bases, the J end lost 0 bases, and 20 bases lay between the germline ends. In nucleotides, the CDR3 is TGTGCCAGCTGGGGACAAGGCCCCAAGAGCTCCTACAATGAGCAGTTCTTC. It is translated as CASWGQGPKSSYNEQFF.

A few counts support this clonotype. The chain employs TRBV7-2 and TRBJ1-5; D not certain. CDR1 is SGHTA and CDR2 is FQGNSA in the germline V gene. The CDR3 is 13 residues long. Trimming took off 1 base at V and 3 bases at J, with 4 bases between the two ends. The CDR3 protein is CASSLGYNQPQHF. The CDR3 DNA reads as TGTGCCAGCAGCTTAGGTTACAATCAGCCCCAGCATTTT.

This clonotype was seen ten or more times. The chain couples TRBV12-3 or TRBV12-4 to TRBJ2-3; 7 bases fit TRBD2. The CDR3 totals 17 residues. The junction had 13 bases not matched to a gene; V was cut back by 5 bases and J by 2 bases. The DNA of the CDR3 is TGTGCCAGCAGTCCTCGGGCTAGCGGAGGACCCACAGATACGCAGTATTTT. It is translated as CASSPRASGGPTDTQYF.

CDR3 region: CASSERGGSYNEQFF. In DNA form, the CDR3 reads TGTGCCAGCAGTGAGCGGGGGGGCTCCTACAATGAGCAGTTCTTC. This chain links TRBV6-4 with TRBJ2-1, with 9 bases matching TRBD2. Germline V gene sequence: CDR1 MRHNA, CDR2 SNTAGT. This CDR3 is built from 15 residues. J was trimmed by 0 bases and V by 3 bases; bases with no gene match: 0.

This clonotype was seen a handful of times. This chain uses TRBV10-2 with TRBJ1-2; D may be TRBD1 (6 bases). Trimming took off 3 bases at V and 5 bases at J, with 13 bases between the two ends. This CDR3 comprises 14 residues. CDR1 WSHSY and CDR2 SAAADI come from the germline V gene. CDR3 protein: CASSEGGPEYGYTF. The CDR3, as DNA: TGCGCCAGCAGTGAAGGGGGTCCCGAATATGGCTACACCTTC.

This clonotype was recorded many times. J is TRBJ2-1 and V is TRBV7-9; TRBD1 agrees at 8 bases. From germline, CDR1 is SEHNR and CDR2 FQNEAQ (reference sequence). J was trimmed by 4 bases and V by 5 bases; bases with no gene match: 10. The CDR3 spans 16 residues. In DNA form, the CDR3 reads TGTGCCAGCAGCCGAGCCGAAACAGGGGGGTACAATGAGCAGTTCTTC. Encoded protein: CASSRAETGGYNEQFF.